Given below is one T cell receptor beta chain in context. The antigen remains undetermined. Sequenced by immunoSEQ multiplex PCR; TCRdb stores in-frame clones only, minus some. The sample consists of 65,000 to 95,000 clones, 88% of them appearing once. These data originate in a study of OX40 agonist ivuxolimab in advanced cancers. Overall study results and limits: Partial responders dosed at 0.1-3.0 mg/kg displayed clonal expansion ranking among the lowest.

Blood draws occurred at baseline, cycle 4 day 1, and cycle 7 day 1. CDR3 length: 15 residues. Germline V gene lookup returns CDR1 SGHRS and CDR2 YFSETQ. V shed 1 base and J shed 2 bases, with 12 bases lying between them. The chain uses TRBV5-1 and TRBJ2-5; D gene ambiguous. The specimen was CD4+ or CD8+ T cells sorted from blood, collected in a trial of the OX40 agonist ivuxolimab. The origin of this receptor is an adult with an advanced solid tumor such as melanoma, head and neck, liver or kidney cancer. The CDR3 region is CASSLLVGTQETQYF. The CDR3 DNA follows: TGCGCCAGCAGCTTGCTAGTGGGTACGCAAGAGACCCAGTACTTC.